This T cell receptor (beta chain) was observed in a study of blood T cell repertoires in COVID-19. Study details: Samples came from the United States, Italy and Spain, spanning acute and convalescent COVID-19. The analysed material was cDNA or gDNA that came from T cells, B-cell-depleted T cells, or PBMCs.

In Seattle, patients joined the study during active infection and were tracked longitudinally. In the authors' methods: Nucleated cell number was recorded as an estimate derived from reference gene primer amplification. Profiling relied on immunoSEQ multiplex PCR, and the TCRdb table lists in-frame clones only, not all of them. V and J calls plus clone size are reproduced from that table; the DNA served to infer D and trimming. Of under 550,000 clones in the sample, over 85% were seen once. The sequenced sample consisted of peripheral blood. This receptor was obtained from a man younger than 30 with COVID-19, enrolled during active disease.

As DNA, the CDR3 is TGTGCCAGCAGCTTAGGGCAGTTCTACGAGCAGTACTTC. Encoded protein: CASSLGQFYEQYF. J is TRBJ2-7 and V is TRBV11-1, with no clear D. With 1 base removed from V and 3 bases from J, the gap between germline ends came to 7 bases. This CDR3 has 13 amino acids. The germline gives CDR1 SGHAT, CDR2 FQDESV (reference sequence).